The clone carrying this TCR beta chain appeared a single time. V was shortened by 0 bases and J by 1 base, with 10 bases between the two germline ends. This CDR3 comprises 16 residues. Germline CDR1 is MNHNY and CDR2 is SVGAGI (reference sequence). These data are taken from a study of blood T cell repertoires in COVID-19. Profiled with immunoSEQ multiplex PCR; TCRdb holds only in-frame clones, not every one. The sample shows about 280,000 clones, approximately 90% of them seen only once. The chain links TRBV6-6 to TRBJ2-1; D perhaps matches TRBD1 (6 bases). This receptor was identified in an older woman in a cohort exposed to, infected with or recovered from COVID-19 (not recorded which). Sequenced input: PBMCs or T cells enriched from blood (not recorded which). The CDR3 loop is CASSYSMGTSYNEQFF. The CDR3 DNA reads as TGTGCCAGCAGTTACTCGATGGGGACATCCTACAATGAGCAGTTCTTC.